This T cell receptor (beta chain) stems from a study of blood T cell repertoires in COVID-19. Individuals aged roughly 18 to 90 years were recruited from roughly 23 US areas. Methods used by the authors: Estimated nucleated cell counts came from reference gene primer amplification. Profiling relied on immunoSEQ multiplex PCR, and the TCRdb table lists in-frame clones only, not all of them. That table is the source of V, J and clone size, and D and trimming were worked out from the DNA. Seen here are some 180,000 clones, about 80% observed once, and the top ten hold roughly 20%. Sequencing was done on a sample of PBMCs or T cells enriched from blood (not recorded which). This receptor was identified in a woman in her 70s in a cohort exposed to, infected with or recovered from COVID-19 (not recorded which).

The CDR3 DNA reads as TGTGCCAGCAGCTTAAACAGGGGGAATGAGCAGTTCTTC. Its translation: CASSLNRGNEQFF. The genes are TRBV7-2 and TRBJ2-1, with 8 bases aligning to TRBD1. The length of the CDR3 is 13 residues. V shed 2 bases and J 7 bases; nucleotides not matched to a gene: 1. Looked up from germline, CDR1 is SGHTA and CDR2 is FQGNSA.